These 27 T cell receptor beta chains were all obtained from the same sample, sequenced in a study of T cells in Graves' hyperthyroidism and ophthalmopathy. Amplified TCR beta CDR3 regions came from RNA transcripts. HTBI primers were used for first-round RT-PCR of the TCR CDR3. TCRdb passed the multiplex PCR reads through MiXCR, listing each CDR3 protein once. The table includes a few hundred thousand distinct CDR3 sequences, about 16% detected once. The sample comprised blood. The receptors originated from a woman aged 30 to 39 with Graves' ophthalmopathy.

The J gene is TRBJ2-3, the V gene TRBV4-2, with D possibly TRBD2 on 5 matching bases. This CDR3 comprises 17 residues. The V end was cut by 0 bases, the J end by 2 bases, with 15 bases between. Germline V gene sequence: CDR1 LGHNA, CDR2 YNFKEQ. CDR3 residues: CASSQDRFRDNTDTQYF. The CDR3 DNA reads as TGTGCCAGCAGCCAAGATCGTTTCCGGGATAACACAGATACGCAGTATTTT.

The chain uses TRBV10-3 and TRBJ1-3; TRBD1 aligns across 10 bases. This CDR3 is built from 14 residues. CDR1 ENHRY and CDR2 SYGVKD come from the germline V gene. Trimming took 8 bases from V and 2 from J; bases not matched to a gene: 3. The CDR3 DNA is TGTGCCATCGGGGACAGGGGTGCTGGAAACACCATATATTTT. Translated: CAIGDRGAGNTIYF.

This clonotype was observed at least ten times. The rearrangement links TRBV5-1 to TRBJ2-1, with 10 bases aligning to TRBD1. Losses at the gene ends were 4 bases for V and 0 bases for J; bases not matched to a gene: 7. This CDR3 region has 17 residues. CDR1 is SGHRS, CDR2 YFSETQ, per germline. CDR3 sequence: CASSDGQGVSSYNEQFF. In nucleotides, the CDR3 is TGCGCCAGCAGCGACGGACAGGGGGTGAGCTCCTACAATGAGCAGTTCTTC. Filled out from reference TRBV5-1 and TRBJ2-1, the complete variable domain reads KAGVTQTPRYLIKTRGQQVTLSCSPISGHRSVSWYQQTPGQGLQFLFEYFSETQRNKGNFPGRFSGRQFSNSRSEMNVSTLELGDSALYLCASSDGQGVSSYNEQFFGPGTRLTVL.

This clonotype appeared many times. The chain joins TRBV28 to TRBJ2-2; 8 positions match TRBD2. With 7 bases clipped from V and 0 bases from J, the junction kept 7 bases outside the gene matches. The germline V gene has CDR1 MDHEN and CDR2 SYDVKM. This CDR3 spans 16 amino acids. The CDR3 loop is CASILHSGANTGELFF. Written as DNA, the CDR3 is TGTGCCAGCATATTGCATAGCGGGGCGAACACCGGGGAGCTGTTTTTT. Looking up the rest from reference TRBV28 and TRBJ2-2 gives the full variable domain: DVKVTQSSRYLVKRTGEKVFLECVQDMDHENMFWYRQDPGLGLRLIYFSYDVKMKEKGDIPEGYSVSREKKERFSLILESASTNQTSMYLCASILHSGANTGELFFGEGSRLTVL.

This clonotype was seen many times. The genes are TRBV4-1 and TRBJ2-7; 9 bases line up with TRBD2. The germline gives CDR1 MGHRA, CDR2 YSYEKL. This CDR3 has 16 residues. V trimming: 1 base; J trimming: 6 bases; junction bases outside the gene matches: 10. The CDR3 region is CASSQGYSGRGSEQYF. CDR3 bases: TGCGCCAGCAGCCAAGGCTATAGCGGGAGAGGCAGCGAGCAGTACTTC.

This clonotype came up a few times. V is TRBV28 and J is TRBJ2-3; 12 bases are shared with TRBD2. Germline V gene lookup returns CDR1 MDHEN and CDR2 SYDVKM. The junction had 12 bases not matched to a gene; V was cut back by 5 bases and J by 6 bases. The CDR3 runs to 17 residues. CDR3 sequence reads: CASSEQIRTSGRDTQYF. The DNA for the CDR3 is TGTGCCAGCAGTGAACAGATCAGAACTAGCGGGAGGGATACGCAGTATTTT. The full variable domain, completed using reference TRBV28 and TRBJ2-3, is DVKVTQSSRYLVKRTGEKVFLECVQDMDHENMFWYRQDPGLGLRLIYFSYDVKMKEKGDIPEGYSVSREKKERFSLILESASTNQTSMYLCASSEQIRTSGRDTQYFGPGTRLTVL.

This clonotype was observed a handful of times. This CDR3 reads CASSLDTGINYGYTF. The CDR3 bases are TGTGCCAGCAGCTTAGATACAGGAATTAACTATGGCTACACCTTC. The chain recombines TRBV7-9 with TRBJ1-2; perhaps TRBD1 as D (5 bases). V lost 1 base and J 1 base, leaving 10 bases between the germline ends. In germline, CDR1 is SEHNR, CDR2 FQNEAQ (reference sequence). The CDR3 runs to 15 residues.

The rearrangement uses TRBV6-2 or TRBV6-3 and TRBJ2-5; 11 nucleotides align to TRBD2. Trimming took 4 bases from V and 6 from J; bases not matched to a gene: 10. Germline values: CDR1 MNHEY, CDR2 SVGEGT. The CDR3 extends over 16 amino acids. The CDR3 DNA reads TGTGCCAGCAGTTCCAAACTAGCGGGAGTTTTGAAGACCCAGTACTTC. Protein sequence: CASSSKLAGVLKTQYF.

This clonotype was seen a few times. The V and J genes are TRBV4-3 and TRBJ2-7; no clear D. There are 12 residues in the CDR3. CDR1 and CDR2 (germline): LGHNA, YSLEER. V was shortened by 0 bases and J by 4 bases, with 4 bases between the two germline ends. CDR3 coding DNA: TGCGCCAGCAGCCAAGATTGGTACGAGCAGTACTTC. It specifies CASSQDWYEQYF.

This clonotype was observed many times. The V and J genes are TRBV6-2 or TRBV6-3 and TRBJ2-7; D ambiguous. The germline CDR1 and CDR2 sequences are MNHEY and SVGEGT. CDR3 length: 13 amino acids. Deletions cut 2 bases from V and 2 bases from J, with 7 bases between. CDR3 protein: CASSYQWPYEQYF. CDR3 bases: TGTGCCAGCAGTTACCAGTGGCCCTACGAGCAGTACTTC.

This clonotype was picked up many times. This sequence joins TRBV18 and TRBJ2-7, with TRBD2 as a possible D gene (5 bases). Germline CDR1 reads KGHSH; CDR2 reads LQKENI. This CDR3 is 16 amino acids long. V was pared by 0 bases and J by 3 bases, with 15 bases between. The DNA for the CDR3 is TGTGCCAGCTCACCACCGGGGAGCCTAGCCTACTACGAGCAGTACTTC. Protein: CASSPPGSLAYYEQYF.

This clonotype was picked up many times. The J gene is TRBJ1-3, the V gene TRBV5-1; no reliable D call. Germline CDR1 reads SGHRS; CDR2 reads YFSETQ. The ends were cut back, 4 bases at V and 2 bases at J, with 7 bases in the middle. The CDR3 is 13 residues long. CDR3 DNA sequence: TGCGCCAGCAGCCTGGAAGCTGGAAACACCATATATTTT. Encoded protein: CASSLEAGNTIYF.

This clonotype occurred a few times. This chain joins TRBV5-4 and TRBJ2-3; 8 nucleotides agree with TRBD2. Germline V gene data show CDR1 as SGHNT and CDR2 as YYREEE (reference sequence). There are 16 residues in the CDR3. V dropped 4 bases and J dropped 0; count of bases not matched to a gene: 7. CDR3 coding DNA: TGTGCCAGCAGCCCCATAGCGGGAACTAGCACAGATACGCAGTATTTT. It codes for CASSPIAGTSTDTQYF.

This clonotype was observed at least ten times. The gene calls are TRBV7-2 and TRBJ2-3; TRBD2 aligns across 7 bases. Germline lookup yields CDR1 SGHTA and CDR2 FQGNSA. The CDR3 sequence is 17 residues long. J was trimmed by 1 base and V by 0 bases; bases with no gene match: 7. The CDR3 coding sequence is TGTGCCAGCAGCTTAGCCTCAGGACGGGGGGGCACAGATACGCAGTATTTT. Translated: CASSLASGRGGTDTQYF.

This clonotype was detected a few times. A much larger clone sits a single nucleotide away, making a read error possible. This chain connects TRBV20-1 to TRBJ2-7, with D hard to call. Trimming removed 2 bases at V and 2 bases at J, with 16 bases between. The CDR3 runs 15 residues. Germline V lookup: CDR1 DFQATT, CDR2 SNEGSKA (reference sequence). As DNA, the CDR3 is TGCAGTGCTAGAATGGCCGTATCGAGCCCCTACGAGCAGTACTTC. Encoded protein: CSARMAVSSPYEQYF.

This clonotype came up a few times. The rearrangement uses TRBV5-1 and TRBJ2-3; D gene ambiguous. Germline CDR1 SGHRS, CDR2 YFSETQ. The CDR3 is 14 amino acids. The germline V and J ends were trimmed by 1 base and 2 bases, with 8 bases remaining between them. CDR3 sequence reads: CASSLQTHTDTQYF. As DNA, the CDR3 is TGCGCCAGCAGCTTGCAGACCCACACAGATACGCAGTATTTT.

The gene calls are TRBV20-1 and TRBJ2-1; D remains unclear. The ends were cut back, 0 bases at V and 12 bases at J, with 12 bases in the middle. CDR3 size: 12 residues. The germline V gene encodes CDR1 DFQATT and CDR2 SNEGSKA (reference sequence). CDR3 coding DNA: TGCAGTGCTAGAGACGTACCCGGACGGCAGTTCTTC. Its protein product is CSARDVPGRQFF.

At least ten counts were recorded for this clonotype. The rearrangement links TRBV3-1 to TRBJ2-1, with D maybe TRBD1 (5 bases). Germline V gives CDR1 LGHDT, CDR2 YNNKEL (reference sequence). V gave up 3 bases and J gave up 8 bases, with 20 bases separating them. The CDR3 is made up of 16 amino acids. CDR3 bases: TGTGCCAGCAGCCATACAGGTTACCCCTCAGGCGATGAGCAGTTCTTC. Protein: CASSHTGYPSGDEQFF.

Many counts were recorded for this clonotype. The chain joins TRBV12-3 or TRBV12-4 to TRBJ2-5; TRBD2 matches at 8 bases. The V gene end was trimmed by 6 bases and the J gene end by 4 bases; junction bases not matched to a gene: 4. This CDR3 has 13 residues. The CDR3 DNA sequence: TGTGCCAGCAGGTCCCTAGCGGGAGAGACCCAGTACTTC. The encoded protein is CASRSLAGETQYF.

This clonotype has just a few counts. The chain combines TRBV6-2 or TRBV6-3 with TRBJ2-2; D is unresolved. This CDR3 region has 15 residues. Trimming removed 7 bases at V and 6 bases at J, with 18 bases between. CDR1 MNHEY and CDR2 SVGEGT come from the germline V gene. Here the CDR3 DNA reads TGTGCCAGCACTCACGGGCAGAAGAGAGCCGGGGAGCTGTTTTTT. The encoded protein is CASTHGQKRAGELFF.

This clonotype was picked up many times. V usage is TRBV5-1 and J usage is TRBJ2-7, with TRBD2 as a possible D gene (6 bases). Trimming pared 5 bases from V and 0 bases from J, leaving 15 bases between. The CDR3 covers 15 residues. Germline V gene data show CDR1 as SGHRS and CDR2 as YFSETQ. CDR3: CASRDPGLVSYEQYF. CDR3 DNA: TGCGCCAGCAGAGACCCGGGACTTGTCTCCTACGAGCAGTACTTC.

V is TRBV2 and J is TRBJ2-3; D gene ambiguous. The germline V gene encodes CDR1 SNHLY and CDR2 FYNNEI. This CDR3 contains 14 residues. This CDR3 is CARGSSSDTDTQYF. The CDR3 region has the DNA TGTGCGAGAGGTAGCTCCTCCGACACAGATACGCAGTATTTT.

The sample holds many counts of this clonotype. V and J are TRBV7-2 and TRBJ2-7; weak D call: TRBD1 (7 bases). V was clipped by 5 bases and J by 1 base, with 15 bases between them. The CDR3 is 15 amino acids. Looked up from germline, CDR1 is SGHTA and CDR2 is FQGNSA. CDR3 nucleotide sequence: TGTGCCAGCAGCCAGCAGGGGGGTGGTTCCTACGAGCAGTACTTC. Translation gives CASSQQGGGSYEQYF.

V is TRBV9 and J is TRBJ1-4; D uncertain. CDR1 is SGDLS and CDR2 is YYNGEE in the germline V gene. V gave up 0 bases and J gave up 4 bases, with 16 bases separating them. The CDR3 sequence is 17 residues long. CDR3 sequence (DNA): TGTGCCAGCAGCGTAGTTCACGTCCTAACCTTTAATGAAAAACTGTTTTTT. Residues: CASSVVHVLTFNEKLFF.

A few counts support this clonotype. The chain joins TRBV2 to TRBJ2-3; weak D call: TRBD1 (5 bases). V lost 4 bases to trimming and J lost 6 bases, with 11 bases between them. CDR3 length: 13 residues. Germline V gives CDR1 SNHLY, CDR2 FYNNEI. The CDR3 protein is CASSGKYRDTQYF. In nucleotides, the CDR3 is TGTGCCAGCAGTGGGAAATACAGGGATACGCAGTATTTT.

The DNA for the CDR3 is TGTGCCACCCAAGGAGGGCTCGATCAGCCCCAGCATTTT. Translating it yields CATQGGLDQPQHF. This sequence joins TRBV15 and TRBJ1-5; D gene uncertain. This CDR3 region has 13 residues. The germline V gene has CDR1 LNHNV and CDR2 YYDKDF (reference sequence). The V gene lost 8 bases and the J gene lost 5 bases, with 13 bases spanning the gap.

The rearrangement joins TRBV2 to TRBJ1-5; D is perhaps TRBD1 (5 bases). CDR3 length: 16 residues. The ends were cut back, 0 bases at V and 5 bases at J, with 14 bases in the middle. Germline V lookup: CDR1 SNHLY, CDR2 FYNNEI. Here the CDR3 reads CASSEASPRVYQPQHF. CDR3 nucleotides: TGTGCCAGCAGTGAAGCTTCCCCCAGGGTTTATCAGCCCCAGCATTTT.